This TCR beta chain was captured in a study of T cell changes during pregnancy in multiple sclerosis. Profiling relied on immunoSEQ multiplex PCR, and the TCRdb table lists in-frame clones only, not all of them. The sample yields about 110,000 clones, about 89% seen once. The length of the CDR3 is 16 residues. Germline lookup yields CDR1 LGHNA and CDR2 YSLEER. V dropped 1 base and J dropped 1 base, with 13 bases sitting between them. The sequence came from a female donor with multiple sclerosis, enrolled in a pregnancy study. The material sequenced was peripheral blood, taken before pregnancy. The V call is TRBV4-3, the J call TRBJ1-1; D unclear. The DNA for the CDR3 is TGCGCCAGCAGCCAAGTAGACGGTGGAGAGAACACTGAAGCTTTCTTT. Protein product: CASSQVDGGENTEAFF.